Following are 24 T cell receptor beta chains from one sample sequenced in a study of PD-1 blockade in classical Hodgkin lymphoma. Every single patient, without exception, relapsed after autologous stem cell transplantation, and brentuximab vedotin exposure varied. Data came from immunoSEQ multiplex PCR; TCRdb stores just in-frame clones and leaves some out. The table has 70,000 or so clones, over 55% seen once. The specimen comprised peripheral blood mononuclear cells (PBMCs), sampled before the second cycle of nivolumab. Every receptor here comes from a human donor with classical Hodgkin lymphoma.

Regarding this clone: Other nucleotide sequences in the sample specify the same CDR3. The chain employs TRBV9 and TRBJ2-5; 8 bases fit TRBD2. The CDR3 has 14 amino acids. The ends lost 0 bases at V and 2 bases at J; junction bases unmatched: 0. Germline V lookup: CDR1 SGDLS, CDR2 YYNGEE. The CDR3 sequence: CASSVGGGQETQYF. CDR3 DNA: TGTGCCAGCAGCGTAGGCGGGGGGCAAGAGACCCAGTACTTC.

The chain recombines TRBV19 with TRBJ1-2, with TRBD1 matching over 9 bases. This CDR3 is 17 amino acids long. Trimming removed 10 bases from V and 4 bases from J; junction bases left unmatched: 19. Germline V gene sequence: CDR1 LNHDA, CDR2 SQIVND (reference sequence). CDR3 coding DNA: TGTGCCACCGGATCCGGGGACAGGGTCCAAAGCTCCTATGGCTACACCTTC. Residues: CATGSGDRVQSSYGYTF.

This rearrangement joins TRBV28 to TRBJ1-2; 8 nucleotides agree with TRBD1. Per the germline V gene, CDR1 is MDHEN and CDR2 is SYDVKM. The CDR3 has 14 residues. V trimming: 5 bases; J trimming: 1 base; junction bases outside the gene matches: 3. CDR3 sequence: CASSGQGNNYGYTF. CDR3 DNA sequence: TGTGCCAGCAGTGGACAGGGCAATAACTATGGCTACACCTTC.

The V and J genes are TRBV19 and TRBJ2-2; 7 bases map to TRBD1. CDR1 LNHDA and CDR2 SQIVND come from the germline V gene (reference sequence). There are 13 residues in the CDR3. The V segment lost 3 bases and the J segment 6 bases; nucleotides outside the gene matches: 1. In DNA form, the CDR3 reads TGTGCCAGTAGTATGAGGGGGCCCGGGGAGCTGTTTTTT. Its protein is CASSMRGPGELFF.

The chain couples TRBV10-2 to TRBJ2-7; D gene uncertain. Trimming removed 0 bases at V and 3 bases at J, with 3 bases between. Per the germline V gene, CDR1 is WSHSY and CDR2 is SAAADI. The CDR3 length is 12 residues. The CDR3 here is CASSESDYEQYF. For the CDR3, the DNA is TGCGCCAGCAGTGAGTCGGACTACGAGCAGTACTTC.

The chain uses TRBV7-9 and TRBJ2-1, with D uncertain. The CDR3 loop spans 12 amino acids. The germline CDR1 and CDR2 sequences are SEHNR and FQNEAQ (reference sequence). The V end was cut by 1 base, the J end by 4 bases, with 2 bases between. The CDR3 coding sequence is TGTGCCAGCAGCTTAGGATACAATGAGCAGTTCTTC. It encodes CASSLGYNEQFF.

On this clone itself: Other DNA sequences from this sample encode an identical CDR3 as well. V and J are TRBV7-6 and TRBJ2-2; D gene ambiguous. V lost 1 base and J 3 bases, leaving 6 bases between the germline ends. This CDR3 has 14 amino acids. Germline V lookup: CDR1 SGHVS, CDR2 FNYEAQ. CDR3 coding DNA: TGTGCCAGCAGCTTAGGTCGAGACACCGGGGAGCTGTTTTTT. It specifies CASSLGRDTGELFF.

The J gene is TRBJ1-3, the V gene TRBV9; tentative D call: TRBD1 (5 bases). The CDR3 covers 15 residues. Germline loops: CDR1 SGDLS, CDR2 YYNGEE. Trimming cost V 3 bases and J 0 bases, with 10 bases left between them. The CDR3 DNA is TGTGCCAGCAGCGAGGGACGGCTCTCTGGAAACACCATATATTTT. Translating it yields CASSEGRLSGNTIYF.

J is TRBJ1-4 and V is TRBV29-1, with D possibly being TRBD1 (6 bases). There are 13 residues in the CDR3. The germline V and J ends were trimmed by 6 bases and 8 bases, with 16 bases remaining between them. CDR1 SQVTM and CDR2 ANQGSEA come from the germline V gene. CDR3 DNA sequence: TGCAGCGTCGAACAGGGTTTTAACGAAAAACTGTTTTTT. Its translation: CSVEQGFNEKLFF.

The rearrangement uses TRBV30 and TRBJ2-7; no firm D call. Trimming left V 3 bases short and J 3 bases short, with 9 bases between. Germline V gene lookup returns CDR1 GTSNPN and CDR2 SVGIG (reference sequence). CDR3 length equals 12 residues. CDR3 region: CAWSVTNYEQYF. CDR3 coding DNA: TGTGCCTGGAGCGTTACGAACTACGAGCAGTACTTC.

This chain uses TRBV30 with TRBJ2-7; 10 bases fit TRBD1. CDR3 length: 14 amino acids. Trimming cost V 3 bases and J 3 bases; bases outside gene matches: 5. The germline V gene encodes CDR1 GTSNPN and CDR2 SVGIG (reference sequence). The CDR3 nucleotides are TGTGCCTGGAGGGGCAGGGACAGGGGCTACGAGCAGTACTTC. As protein: CAWRGRDRGYEQYF.

The table lists this clone with a count of one. The V call is TRBV7-2, the J call TRBJ2-5; D remains unclear. The last part of the DNA fits TRBJ2-7 better; the J call may be wrong. This CDR3 comprises 13 residues. Germline-derived CDR1 and CDR2 are SGHTA and FQGNSA. This chain's CDR3 is CASRFSGSYEQYF. CDR3 coding DNA: TGTGCCAGCAGGTTTTCGGGCTCCTACGAGCAGTACTTC.

The rearrangement joins TRBV5-6 to TRBJ1-1; possibly TRBD1 for D (6 bases). The CDR3 covers 16 residues. The ends were cut back, 2 bases at V and 1 base at J, with 15 bases in the middle. Germline CDR1 SGHDT, CDR2 YYEEEE. CDR3 in DNA: TGTGCCAGCAGCTTACAGGGCTCCTTTTCGAACACTGAAGCTTTCTTT. Protein sequence: CASSLQGSFSNTEAFF.

The chain carries TRBV7-9 and TRBJ2-7; maybe TRBD1 (5 bases). Trimming stripped 3 bases from V and 6 bases from J, with 15 bases between. Per germline, CDR1 SEHNR and CDR2 FQNEAQ (reference sequence). The CDR3 runs to 14 residues. The CDR3 region has the DNA TGTGCCAGCAGCTTTTCAGGGCCCCCGGGCGAGCAGTACTTC. Its translation is CASSFSGPPGEQYF.

The chain links TRBV6-1 to TRBJ1-6; no clear D. Trimming cost V 1 base and J 9 bases, with 19 bases left between them. Germline values: CDR1 MNHNS, CDR2 SASEGT. The CDR3 extends over 17 amino acids. DNA of the CDR3: TGTGCCAGCAGTGAAGTAGCTCAGCTTATTCGAGGTTCACCCCTCCACTTT. This gives the protein CASSEVAQLIRGSPLHF.

The chain has TRBV28 and TRBJ1-2; D might be TRBD1 (5 bases). The CDR3 runs 14 residues. Germline CDR1 and CDR2: MDHEN and SYDVKM. V shed 2 bases and J shed 4 bases, with 11 bases lying between them. The CDR3 protein is CASSLQGISYGYTF. The CDR3 nucleotides read TGTGCCAGCAGTTTACAGGGTATCAGCTATGGCTACACCTTC.

The rearrangement joins TRBV28 to TRBJ2-5; D perhaps matches TRBD1 (7 bases). This CDR3 is built from 13 residues. In germline, CDR1 is MDHEN, CDR2 SYDVKM. V was trimmed by 6 bases and J by 8 bases, leaving 16 bases between them. As DNA, the CDR3 is TGTGCCAGCAGCGGGGGACAGAGTATAACCCAGTACTTC. Its protein product is CASSGGQSITQYF.

The chain carries TRBV7-8 and TRBJ2-1; maybe TRBD1 (6 bases). Trimming cost V 1 base and J 0 bases, with 13 bases left between them. Germline V gene sequence: CDR1 SGHVS, CDR2 FQNEAQ. This CDR3 contains 17 residues. The CDR3 protein is CASSLGDIMSSYNEQFF. The CDR3 DNA follows: TGTGCCAGCAGCTTAGGGGACATCATGAGCTCCTACAATGAGCAGTTCTTC. Filled out from reference TRBV7-8 and TRBJ2-1, the complete variable domain reads GAGVSQSPRYKVAKRGQDVALRCDPISGHVSLFWYQQALGQGPEFLTYFQNEAQLDKSGLPSDRFFAERPEGSVSTLKIQRTQQEDSAVYLCASSLGDIMSSYNEQFFGPGTRLTVL.

The chain joins TRBV6-5 to TRBJ1-4; D not resolved. With 0 bases removed from V and 6 bases from J, the gap between germline ends came to 11 bases. Germline V gene data show CDR1 as MNHEY and CDR2 as SVGAGI. The CDR3 sequence is 15 residues long. The CDR3, as DNA: TGTGCCAGCAGTTACTCGAGACATTCTTATGAAAAACTGTTTTTT. Its protein product is CASSYSRHSYEKLFF.

V and J are TRBV5-1 and TRBJ2-7, with D perhaps TRBD2 (5 bases). V was cut by 1 base and J by 3 bases, with 11 bases left in between. The CDR3 extends over 14 amino acids. CDR1 is SGHRS, CDR2 YFSETQ, per germline. The CDR3 loop is CASSLLLRDYEQYF. The CDR3 DNA sequence: TGCGCCAGCAGCTTGCTACTACGGGACTACGAGCAGTACTTC. The complete variable domain, with remaining parts taken from reference TRBV5-1 and TRBJ2-7, reads KAGVTQTPRYLIKTRGQQVTLSCSPISGHRSVSWYQQTPGQGLQFLFEYFSETQRNKGNFPGRFSGRQFSNSRSEMNVSTLELGDSALYLCASSLLLRDYEQYFGPGTRLTVT.

V gene TRBV7-2 combines with J gene TRBJ2-7, with 9 positions matching TRBD1. CDR3 length: 14 amino acids. J was trimmed by 3 bases and V by 5 bases; bases with no gene match: 5. Germline V lookup: CDR1 SGHTA, CDR2 FQGNSA. CDR3 in DNA: TGTGCCAGCAGCGCCGGGACAGGGATCTACGAGCAGTACTTC. This sequence encodes CASSAGTGIYEQYF.

This clone was observed a handful of times. This chain links TRBV5-1 with TRBJ1-1; D is possibly TRBD1 (5 bases). The CDR3 contains 14 residues. CDR1 SGHRS and CDR2 YFSETQ come from the germline V gene. V was pared by 3 bases and J by 3 bases, with 12 bases between. Written as DNA, the CDR3 is TGCGCCAGCAGCTGGAACGTAGGGGACACTGAAGCTTTCTTT. It is translated as CASSWNVGDTEAFF.

V gene TRBV19 combines with J gene TRBJ2-3, with D possibly TRBD1 on 6 matching bases. From germline, CDR1 is LNHDA and CDR2 SQIVND (reference sequence). The V and J ends lost 2 bases and 3 bases respectively, with 6 bases between them. This CDR3 comprises 13 residues. DNA for the CDR3: TGTGCCAGTAGTATACAGGGGACAGATACGCAGTATTTT. Translating it yields CASSIQGTDTQYF. Combining the CDR3 with reference TRBV19 and TRBJ2-3 gives the whole variable domain DGGITQSPKYLFRKEGQNVTLSCEQNLNHDAMYWYRQDPGQGLRLIYYSQIVNDFQKGDIAEGYSVSREKKESFPLTVTSAQKNPTAFYLCASSIQGTDTQYFGPGTRLTVL.

This clone has only a few counts. CDR3 residues: CASSLGGSSYNEQFF. CDR3 coding DNA: TGTGCCAGCAGCTTAGGCGGGAGTAGCTACAATGAGCAGTTCTTC. V gene TRBV11-2 combines with J gene TRBJ2-1, with 7 bases matching TRBD2. Losses at the gene ends were 1 base for V and 3 bases for J; bases not matched to a gene: 3. The germline gives CDR1 SGHAT, CDR2 FQNNGV. CDR3 length: 15 residues.